Ten or more counts support the clone carrying this T cell receptor beta chain. These data are taken from a study of T cell repertoires in cytomegalovirus infection. TCRdb re-derived calls from the reads in MiXCR, one entry per CDR3 protein. The sample lists 200,000 to 250,000 distinct CDR3 sequences, approximately 6.7% occurring once. CDR1 is SGHTA, CDR2 FQGNSA, per germline. The CDR3 is 14 residues long. Deletions cut 4 bases from V and 1 base from J, with 10 bases between. This clonotype originated in a human donor in good health (CMV status not recorded). Some clones in this sample may be carry-over from other donors' samples. Sequenced sample: PBMCs. The J gene is TRBJ1-1, the V gene TRBV7-2; no reliable D call. The CDR3 DNA reads TGTGCCAGCAGCTACAGTACCCCGAACACTGAAGCTTTCTTT. Its protein product is CASSYSTPNTEAFF.